Each of the 24 T cell receptor beta chains below was sequenced from the same sample in a study of blood T cells in healthy people across ages. Combining a sample-barcoded 5' primer with a J-beta primer mix, a second PCR ran for roughly 6 to 11 cycles. TCRdb reanalysed the 5' RACE reads using MiXCR and keeps one entry per CDR3 protein. Here the sample spans about 1,000,000 distinct CDR3 sequences, 40% to 55% being singletons. Sample: blood. These receptors were obtained from a woman in her sixties in good health.

The gene calls are TRBV29-1 and TRBJ1-4; D perhaps matches TRBD1 (6 bases). Germline CDR1 SQVTM, CDR2 ANQGSEA. The CDR3 is 12 residues long. Trimming removed 7 bases at V and 2 bases at J, with 8 bases between. This CDR3 is CSATGTNEKLFF. The CDR3 DNA reads as TGCAGCGCGACAGGTACTAATGAAAAACTGTTTTTT.

The chain couples TRBV20-1 to TRBJ2-1, with TRBD2 matching over 9 bases. In germline, CDR1 is DFQATT, CDR2 SNEGSKA (reference sequence). The CDR3 covers 16 residues. After removal of 2 bases from V and 7 bases from J, the junction contained 12 bases not matched to a gene. Written as DNA, the CDR3 is TGCAGTGCTAGATCCCGCAAGCGGGAGGAGGTTAATGAGCAGTTCTTC. Translating it yields CSARSRKREEVNEQFF.

V usage is TRBV6-5 and J usage is TRBJ1-1; D remains ambiguous. The CDR3 extends over 14 amino acids. Germline loops: CDR1 MNHEY, CDR2 SVGAGI. With 4 bases removed from V and 0 bases from J, the gap between germline ends came to 9 bases. The CDR3 spells CASSSTRMNTEAFF. Here the CDR3 DNA reads TGTGCCAGCAGTTCCACACGAATGAACACTGAAGCTTTCTTT.

The CDR3 sequence is CSAGRDNTGNTIYF. CDR3 DNA sequence: TGCAGTGCTGGTCGGGACAACACTGGAAACACCATATATTTT. V usage is TRBV20-1 and J usage is TRBJ1-3; D is possibly TRBD1 (6 bases). CDR3 size: 14 residues. V was shortened by 5 bases and J by 2 bases, with 13 bases between the two germline ends. In germline, CDR1 is DFQATT, CDR2 SNEGSKA (reference sequence).

The rearrangement links TRBV7-2 to TRBJ2-5; D may correspond to TRBD1 or TRBD2 (6 bases each). Trimming pared 5 bases from V and 4 bases from J, leaving 14 bases between. The germline V gene has CDR1 SGHTA and CDR2 FQGNSA. There are 14 residues in the CDR3. CDR3 residues: CASSQGGTRETQYF. As DNA, the CDR3 is TGTGCCAGCAGCCAAGGGGGGACAAGAGAGACCCAGTACTTC.

In its sample, this clonotype was seen once. The V call is TRBV5-1, the J call TRBJ2-5; 8 nucleotides align to TRBD1. The DNA matches TRBJ2-7 better at its end, which makes the J call doubtful. Germline CDR1 reads SGHRS; CDR2 reads YFSETQ. This CDR3 contains 13 residues. The CDR3 bases are TGCGCCAGCAAAAAAACAGGGGGATACGAGCAGTACTTC. Its translation is CASKKTGGYEQYF.

This clonotype was seen only once. The V call is TRBV28, the J call TRBJ2-6, with 9 bases that match TRBD1. The germline CDR1 and CDR2 sequences are MDHEN and SYDVKM. This CDR3 has 18 amino acids. J lost 3 bases, V lost 5 bases, and 11 bases had no gene match. CDR3 in amino acids: CASSPPGQGFDGANVLTF. The DNA for the CDR3 is TGTGCCAGCAGTCCCCCGGGACAGGGTTTCGATGGGGCCAACGTCCTGACTTTC.

The rearrangement joins TRBV15 to TRBJ1-5; D ambiguous. Germline assignment: CDR1 LNHNV and CDR2 YYDKDF (reference sequence). The CDR3 loop spans 15 amino acids. The ends were cut back, 1 base at V and 4 bases at J, with 11 bases in the middle. In nucleotides, the CDR3 is TGTGCCACCAGCAGAGGGGCAGGAGATAATCAGCCCCAGCATTTT. This gives the protein CATSRGAGDNQPQHF.

The chain combines TRBV25-1 with TRBJ2-1, with 10 bases that match TRBD2. V trimming: 2 bases; J trimming: 6 bases; junction bases outside the gene matches: 4. CDR1 and CDR2 (germline): MGHDK, SYGVNS. CDR3 length equals 15 residues. The CDR3 loop reads CASSEALAGRNEQFF. The CDR3 DNA reads as TGTGCCAGCAGTGAAGCACTAGCGGGACGCAATGAGCAGTTCTTC.

The rearrangement links TRBV12-3 or TRBV12-4 to TRBJ1-2; D is ambiguous. V was shortened by 3 bases and J by 4 bases, with 6 bases between the two germline ends. This CDR3 spans 12 amino acids. CDR3 amino acids: CASSFDFYGYTF. CDR3 DNA sequence: TGTGCCAGCAGTTTCGACTTCTATGGCTACACCTTC.

This clonotype was seen more than once but under ten times. V and J are TRBV7-3 and TRBJ2-1, with 9 bases aligning to TRBD2. Germline V lookup: CDR1 SGHTA, CDR2 FQGTGA. The length of the CDR3 is 19 residues. The junction had 12 bases not matched to a gene; V was cut back by 3 bases and J by 0 bases. The CDR3 here is CASSFRLAGMWGSYNEQFF. CDR3 sequence (DNA): TGTGCCAGCAGCTTCCGGCTAGCGGGAATGTGGGGCTCCTACAATGAGCAGTTCTTC.

This clonotype has a handful of counts. The J gene is TRBJ2-1, the V gene TRBV7-2; D not certain. The better agreement between TRBJ2-7 and the DNA end casts doubt on the J call. This CDR3 region has 12 residues. Per germline, CDR1 SGHTA and CDR2 FQGNSA. The CDR3 coding sequence is TGTGCCAGCAGTCGAGCCTACAATGAGCAGTACTTC. It is translated as CASSRAYNEQYF.

The V call is TRBV11-3, the J call TRBJ2-1; 12 nucleotides line up with TRBD2. Trimming at V came to 5 bases and at J to 9 bases, leaving 14 bases not matched to a gene. The CDR3 covers 17 residues. Germline CDR1 is SGHNT and CDR2 is YENEEA. Here the CDR3 DNA reads TGTGCCAGCAGCCGCCTAGCGGGAGGGCCTCTCACCACTGAGCAGTTCTTC. Its translation is CASSRLAGGPLTTEQFF.

V and J are TRBV12-3 or TRBV12-4 and TRBJ2-3; 9 bases agree with TRBD1. J gave up 3 bases and V 6 bases, and 7 bases lay outside the gene matches. The CDR3 runs to 15 residues. The CDR3 DNA follows: TGTGCCAGCAGGGTGACAGGGGGTAGGACAGATACGCAGTATTTT. Its protein is CASRVTGGRTDTQYF.

V and J are TRBV20-1 and TRBJ2-7; 7 nucleotides align to TRBD2. Trimming at V came to 1 base and at J to 5 bases, leaving 17 bases not matched to a gene. The CDR3 is 17 residues long. Germline CDR1 reads DFQATT; CDR2 reads SNEGSKA (reference sequence). CDR3 residues: CSARGEVGGPLAHEQYF. CDR3 nucleotide sequence: TGCAGTGCTAGAGGGGAAGTGGGAGGGCCCCTGGCTCACGAGCAGTACTTC.

The chain combines TRBV27 with TRBJ2-5, with 10 bases that match TRBD2. The V and J ends lost 6 bases and 12 bases, in that order; junction bases with no gene match: 16. CDR1 MNHEY and CDR2 SMNVEV come from the germline V gene (reference sequence). CDR3 length: 15 amino acids. The CDR3 coding sequence is TGTGCCAGCAGCCAGGCGGGACTAGCGTCGAGGGGGGAGTACTTC. It translates to CASSQAGLASRGEYF.

This chain uses TRBV27 with TRBJ2-1; 8 nucleotides agree with TRBD2. The ends lost 2 bases at V and 15 bases at J; junction bases unmatched: 12. CDR1 is MNHEY and CDR2 is SMNVEV in the germline V gene (reference sequence). The CDR3 has 14 residues. CDR3 protein: CASSLAGLEPVTFF. The CDR3 DNA reads as TGTGCCAGCAGTTTAGCGGGACTAGAACCTGTGACGTTCTTC.

Comment on this clonotype: One end of the junction does not line up with germline, which may come from a read error. The chain recombines TRBV5-1 with TRBJ2-5; TRBD1 or TRBD2 may be the D gene (5 bases each). The J call could be wrong; TRBJ2-7 is a better fit for the DNA end. The CDR3 has 12 amino acids. CDR1 and CDR2 from the germline V gene are SGHRS and YFSETQ. In DNA, the CDR3 is TGCGCCGGCAGCTTGGGGGATAGCGAGCAGTACTTC. It translates to CAGSLGDSEQYF.

This clonotype was recorded a few times. The genes are TRBV29-1 and TRBJ2-5, with 9 bases matching TRBD1. The length of the CDR3 is 15 residues. V lost 6 bases to trimming and J lost 11 bases; unmatched junction nucleotides: 19. Germline V CDR1 and CDR2: SQVTM, ANQGSEA. The CDR3 coding sequence is TGCAGCGTATTGGCCACACAGGGGGCGGGGAATGAGCAGTACTTC. This translates into CSVLATQGAGNEQYF.

This chain links TRBV4-1 with TRBJ2-3; D not resolved. Germline V gene sequence: CDR1 MGHRA, CDR2 YSYEKL. The CDR3 length is 15 residues. V shed 0 bases and J shed 1 base, with 8 bases lying between them. The CDR3 nucleotides are TGCGCCAGCAGCCAAGATGTGTTCGGCACAGATACGCAGTATTTT. This gives the protein CASSQDVFGTDTQYF.

The genes are TRBV20-1 and TRBJ1-2; tentatively, D is TRBD1 (6 bases). Germline CDR1 and CDR2: DFQATT and SNEGSKA (reference sequence). With 1 base removed from V and 4 bases from J, the gap between germline ends came to 13 bases. The CDR3 is made up of 14 amino acids. CDR3 bases: TGCAGTGCTAGAGTAGCCGGACAGACCTATGGCTACACCTTC. Its protein product is CSARVAGQTYGYTF.

The V gene is TRBV24-1, the J gene TRBJ2-1, with 8 nucleotides matching TRBD2. The J segment lost 2 bases and the V segment lost 4 bases, leaving 6 bases of the junction unmatched. Germline CDR1 reads KGHDR; CDR2 reads SFDVKD. This CDR3 has 16 amino acids. The CDR3 coding sequence is TGTGCCACCAGTGACTCTTGGACTAGCACCTACAATGAGCAGTTCTTC. Encoded protein: CATSDSWTSTYNEQFF.

V and J are TRBV5-1 and TRBJ2-1; D remains unclear. The end of the DNA is better explained by TRBJ2-7, so the J call may be wrong. Germline values: CDR1 SGHRS, CDR2 YFSETQ. CDR3 length: 14 residues. This CDR3 is CASSLPFADNEQYF. The CDR3, as DNA: TGCGCCAGCAGCTTGCCCTTCGCCGACAATGAGCAGTACTTC.

This chain links TRBV2 with TRBJ2-2, with 7 bases lining up with TRBD2. Trimming took 1 base from V and 5 from J; bases not matched to a gene: 16. The CDR3 sequence is 19 residues long. Germline CDR1 SNHLY, CDR2 FYNNEI. Written as DNA, the CDR3 is TGTGCCAGCAGTGAAGGTCGGGGTTTCGCGGGAGAGGGAACCGGGGAGCTGTTTTTT. Amino acids: CASSEGRGFAGEGTGELFF.